This note documents a single TCR beta chain sequence. Antigen unknown. The source of the sample is a study of CD4+ T cells in melanoma. General study points: Neoantigen-specific CD4+ T cells in melanoma reportedly had diverse differentiation states.

Per the germline V gene, CDR1 is MNHEY and CDR2 is SMNVEV (reference sequence). This CDR3 has 13 residues. Trimming removed 2 bases at V and 7 bases at J, with 9 bases between. Libraries were prepared by immunoSEQ multiplex PCR; TCRdb keeps only in-frame clonotypes and omits some of them. The table lists approximately 110,000 clones, approximately 92% of them singletons, with roughly 3.3% in the top ten. The rearrangement joins TRBV27 to TRBJ1-5; D remains ambiguous. Sequencing used peripheral blood. The receptor was isolated from a human donor with melanoma. The CDR3 spells CASSLRLGQPQHF. The CDR3 DNA follows: TGTGCCAGCAGTTTACGACTGGGACAGCCCCAGCATTTT.